Listed here are 28 T cell receptor beta chains from one sample, sequenced in a study of blood T cell repertoires in COVID-19. Assay used: immunoSEQ multiplex PCR; TCRdb lists only in-frame clones, some missing. Of around 80,000 clones in the sample, around 90% were seen once. The sequencing sample was made of peripheral blood. The origin of the receptors is an elderly man with active or convalescent COVID-19.

This rearrangement joins TRBV15 to TRBJ2-1; TRBD2 agrees at 7 bases. V lost 8 bases to trimming and J lost 4 bases; unmatched junction nucleotides: 8. The CDR3 covers 14 residues. The germline CDR1 and CDR2 sequences are LNHNV and YYDKDF (reference sequence). As DNA, the CDR3 is TGTGCCACCCACGGGGCGGGAGCTTACAATGAGCAGTTCTTC. Residues: CATHGAGAYNEQFF.

The CDR3 is CASSLALAGGQITDTQYF. The CDR3 DNA follows: TGTGCCAGCAGCTTGGCGTTAGCGGGAGGACAAATCACAGATACGCAGTATTTT. The J gene is TRBJ2-3, the V gene TRBV5-4; 10 bases map to TRBD2. V dropped 0 bases and J dropped 2; count of bases not matched to a gene: 9. The CDR3 has 18 amino acids. Germline V lookup: CDR1 SGHNT, CDR2 YYREEE (reference sequence).

This chain connects TRBV18 to TRBJ1-1, with 8 bases fitting TRBD1. V dropped 3 bases and J dropped 5; count of bases not matched to a gene: 5. The CDR3 totals 14 residues. The germline V gene has CDR1 KGHSH and CDR2 LQKENI. The CDR3 coding sequence is TGTGCCAGCTCACCGGGACAGGAAAGGACTGAAGCTTTCTTT. Translation gives CASSPGQERTEAFF.

The rearrangement uses TRBV24-1 and TRBJ1-5; 9 bases map to TRBD1. The CDR3 covers 15 residues. The ends lost 5 bases at V and 4 bases at J; junction bases unmatched: 5. From germline, CDR1 is KGHDR and CDR2 SFDVKD. Here the CDR3 reads CATSGVDRGNQPQHF. DNA of the CDR3: TGTGCCACCAGTGGCGTAGACAGGGGGAATCAGCCCCAGCATTTT.

This clone was detected once. The chain uses TRBV6-5 and TRBJ2-6; no clear D. Trimming removed 5 bases from V and 4 bases from J, with 12 bases in between. There are 15 residues in the CDR3. Germline V gene sequence: CDR1 MNHEY, CDR2 SVGAGI. DNA for the CDR3: TGTGCCAGCAGTAACAGATGGGCCGGGGCCAACGTCCTGACTTTC. As protein: CASSNRWAGANVLTF.

This chain joins TRBV28 and TRBJ1-6, with D perhaps matching TRBD1 (6 bases). Trimming removed 3 bases from V and 3 bases from J, with 12 bases in between. CDR1 MDHEN and CDR2 SYDVKM come from the germline V gene. The CDR3 length is 16 residues. The CDR3 spells CASSFRGGVYNSPLHF. The CDR3 DNA reads as TGTGCCAGCAGTTTCAGGGGAGGGGTCTATAATTCACCCCTCCACTTT.

This sequence joins TRBV18 and TRBJ1-3; no reliable D call. This CDR3 is built from 15 residues. Trimming shortened V by 1 base and J by 0 bases, and 7 bases separated the two germline ends. Germline CDR1 is KGHSH and CDR2 is LQKENI. This chain's CDR3 is CASSPRTYSGNTIYF. The DNA for the CDR3 is TGTGCCAGCTCACCACGAACCTACTCTGGAAACACCATATATTTT.

V usage is TRBV10-2 and J usage is TRBJ2-2, with D perhaps TRBD2 (6 bases). This CDR3 is 15 amino acids long. V was pared by 8 bases and J by 6 bases, with 19 bases between. The germline CDR1 and CDR2 sequences are WSHSY and SAAADI. The CDR3 protein is CASGLAGPSAGELFF. The CDR3 DNA follows: TGCGCCAGCGGACTGGCGGGGCCCAGTGCCGGGGAGCTGTTTTTT.

The sample holds one count of this clone. The chain is built from TRBV11-2 and TRBJ2-2, with 9 bases matching TRBD2. This CDR3 has 15 residues. With V trimmed by 5 bases and J by 4 bases, 5 bases remained unmatched. CDR1 and CDR2 (germline): SGHAT, FQNNGV. CDR3: CASSEVAGVTGELFF. As DNA, the CDR3 is TGTGCCAGCAGCGAAGTAGCGGGAGTCACCGGGGAGCTGTTTTTT.

This clone appeared once. The chain joins TRBV5-5 to TRBJ2-4; D possibly corresponds to TRBD1 (6 bases). V was clipped by 4 bases and J by 7 bases, with 15 bases between them. Germline V CDR1 and CDR2: SGHKS, YYEKEE (reference sequence). CDR3 length equals 14 residues. The CDR3 sequence: CASSRLGQGNIQYF. Here the CDR3 DNA reads TGTGCCAGCAGCCGGTTGGGTCAGGGGAACATTCAGTACTTC.

The gene calls are TRBV6-2 or TRBV6-3 and TRBJ1-5, with D perhaps TRBD1 (5 bases). Germline V gene data show CDR1 as MNHEY and CDR2 as SVGEGT. The CDR3 contains 14 residues. V gave up 4 bases and J gave up 3 bases, with 10 bases separating them. CDR3 amino acids: CASSFGRVNQPQHF. DNA of the CDR3: TGTGCCAGCAGTTTCGGCAGGGTCAATCAGCCCCAGCATTTT.

The chain has TRBV18 and TRBJ1-6; possibly TRBD1 for D (5 bases). This CDR3 has 14 residues. V lost 0 bases, J lost 10 bases, and 10 bases lay in between. The V gene's germline CDR1 is KGHSH and CDR2 LQKENI. The CDR3 loop is CASSPPVDSSPLHF. The CDR3 DNA sequence: TGTGCCAGCTCACCACCGGTCGACAGCTCACCCCTCCACTTT.

The J gene is TRBJ2-3, the V gene TRBV11-3, with TRBD2 identical over 7 bases. The CDR3 contains 15 residues. Germline-derived CDR1 and CDR2 are SGHNT and YENEEA. V was pared by 5 bases and J by 2 bases, with 7 bases of the junction left unmatched. CDR3 in DNA: TGTGCCAGCAGCCCCAGGAGCGGGGACACAGATACGCAGTATTTT. It yields the protein CASSPRSGDTDTQYF.

To note about this clone: The junction shows a germline mismatch at one end, possibly a read error. V is TRBV5-4 and J is TRBJ2-1; 10 bases line up with TRBD2. The CDR3 runs to 15 residues. The germline V gene encodes CDR1 SGHNT and CDR2 YYREEE (reference sequence). CDR3 sequence (DNA): TGTGCCAGCAGCCTGACTAGCGGGTTTTACAATGTGCAGTTCTTC. Encoded protein: CASSLTSGFYNVQFF.

The chain links TRBV18 to TRBJ1-1, with 12 bases matching TRBD1. CDR1 and CDR2 (germline): KGHSH, LQKENI. This CDR3 comprises 18 residues. Trimming removed 5 bases from V and 1 base from J; junction bases left unmatched: 11. CDR3 bases: TGTGCCAGCTCAAGACGGGACAGGGGGCTCAGGGAGAACACTGAAGCTTTCTTT. It yields the protein CASSRRDRGLRENTEAFF.

This clone was recorded a few times. V is TRBV7-9 and J is TRBJ1-2; no clear D gene. Germline loops: CDR1 SEHNR, CDR2 FQNEAQ (reference sequence). This CDR3 is built from 12 residues. Trimming left V 3 bases short and J 8 bases short, with 10 bases between. CDR3 DNA: TGTGCCAGCAGCTTTGACATCGCGGGCTACACCTTC. Translation gives CASSFDIAGYTF.

V and J are TRBV12-2 and TRBJ1-1. TRBV12-2 corresponds to a pseudogene. There are 14 residues in the CDR3. This chain's CDR3 is CASRLRGEGTEAFF. CDR3 bases: TGTGCAAGTCGCTTGAGGGGGGAGGGCACTGAAGCTTTCTTT.

The chain couples TRBV6-5 to TRBJ1-2; D may be TRBD1 (5 bases). Between the trimmed V and J ends, which lost 7 bases and 2 bases, there was a span of 14 bases. The CDR3 totals 14 residues. Per germline, CDR1 MNHEY and CDR2 SVGAGI. CDR3 protein: CASIRVRGNYGYTF. CDR3 sequence (DNA): TGTGCCAGCATACGGGTTCGGGGGAACTATGGCTACACCTTC.

The chain uses TRBV4-1 and TRBJ2-2; TRBD2 agrees at 8 bases. The V gene's germline CDR1 is MGHRA and CDR2 YSYEKL. There are 16 residues in the CDR3. V lost 2 bases, J lost 3 bases, and 5 bases stayed unmatched. CDR3 sequence reads: CASSQLGRADTGELFF. The CDR3 DNA is TGCGCCAGCAGCCAACTCGGGAGGGCTGACACCGGGGAGCTGTTTTTT.

This chain uses TRBV18 with TRBJ2-7; the D is unclear. CDR1 KGHSH and CDR2 LQKENI come from the germline V gene. The CDR3 is 15 amino acids. Trimming pared 1 base from V and 2 bases from J, leaving 12 bases between. The CDR3 DNA reads as TGTGCCAGCTCACCACGCCAGGTAGGCACCTACGAGCAGTACGTC. Translated: CASSPRQVGTYEQYV.

The chain carries TRBV13 and TRBJ2-5, with TRBD2 matching 9 bases. Germline assignment: CDR1 PRHDT and CDR2 FYEKMQ (reference sequence). Germline trimming cut 7 bases from V and 5 bases from J; bases unmatched to any gene: 11. This CDR3 comprises 15 residues. The CDR3 region has the DNA TGTGCCAGCACCGTGGGACTAGCCGGGCAGGAGACCCAGTACTTC. This gives the protein CASTVGLAGQETQYF. Full variable domain (outside the CDR3, taken from reference TRBV13 and TRBJ2-5): AAGVIQSPRHLIKEKRETATLKCYPIPRHDTVYWYQQGPGQDPQFLISFYEKMQSDKGSIPDRFSAQQFSDYHSELNMSSLELGDSALYFCASTVGLAGQETQYFGPGTRLLVL.

V is TRBV19 and J is TRBJ1-1, with D possibly TRBD1 on 6 matching bases. Deletions cut 4 bases from V and 10 bases from J, with 16 bases between. CDR1 is LNHDA and CDR2 is SQIVND in the germline V gene (reference sequence). There are 13 residues in the CDR3. The CDR3 sequence: CASSTRDKSGAFF. The CDR3, as DNA: TGTGCCAGTAGTACCCGGGACAAAAGCGGAGCTTTCTTT.

With regard to this clone: The sample has other DNA sequences that encode this CDR3 too. The chain carries TRBV24-1 and TRBJ1-1; D is ambiguous. Trimming stripped 2 bases from V and 1 base from J, with 4 bases between. The length of the CDR3 is 13 residues. Germline lookup yields CDR1 KGHDR and CDR2 SFDVKD. The CDR3 DNA follows: TGTGCCACCAGTGATTCCAAGAACACTGAAGCTTTCTTT. Residues: CATSDSKNTEAFF.

The V gene is TRBV5-1, the J gene TRBJ2-3; tentative D call: TRBD1 (5 bases). Germline V CDR1 and CDR2: SGHRS, YFSETQ. Trimming took 4 bases from V and 0 from J, leaving 9 bases between them. The CDR3 totals 14 residues. Written as DNA, the CDR3 is TGCGCCAGCAGCACGAAGGGGAGCACAGATACGCAGTATTTT. The encoded protein is CASSTKGSTDTQYF.

Only one count was recorded for this clone. The chain combines TRBV24-1 with TRBJ2-1, with 9 bases aligning to TRBD1. V shed 3 bases, J shed 5 bases, and the junction held 4 bases outside the gene matches. The CDR3 consists of 15 residues. Germline-derived CDR1 and CDR2 are KGHDR and SFDVKD. CDR3: CATSDRDRADNEQFF. In DNA form, the CDR3 reads TGTGCCACCAGTGATCGGGACAGGGCCGACAATGAGCAGTTCTTC.

The rearrangement links TRBV9 to TRBJ1-2; maybe TRBD1 (5 bases). The CDR3 spans 15 residues. CDR1 and CDR2 from the germline V gene are SGDLS and YYNGEE. Trimming cost V 4 bases and J 7 bases, with 20 bases left between them. The CDR3 DNA sequence: TGTGCCAGCAGCTATAGCGGGGGACTCGTAAGTGGCTACACCTTC. This sequence encodes CASSYSGGLVSGYTF.

This clone has only a few counts. The chain joins TRBV7-9 to TRBJ1-1, with D unclear. The length of the CDR3 is 14 residues. The ends were cut back, 5 bases at V and 2 bases at J, with 12 bases in the middle. Per the germline V gene, CDR1 is SEHNR and CDR2 is FQNEAQ (reference sequence). CDR3 nucleotides: TGTGCCAGCAGCAAGAGCGGGGAAAACACTGAAGCTTTCTTT. As protein: CASSKSGENTEAFF.

This chain joins TRBV5-1 and TRBJ2-3; TRBD2 agrees at 12 bases. J lost 4 bases, V lost 0 bases, and 12 bases had no gene match. CDR1 and CDR2 (germline): SGHRS, YFSETQ. The CDR3 loop spans 19 amino acids. This CDR3 reads CASSLGPTSGGATADTQYF. The CDR3 DNA is TGCGCCAGCAGCTTGGGTCCGACTAGCGGGGGCGCGACCGCAGATACGCAGTATTTT.